This entry concerns a single T cell receptor (beta chain). Between the trimmed V and J ends, which lost 2 bases and 8 bases, there was a span of 16 bases. The CDR3 is 15 amino acids. The V gene's germline CDR1 is MGHRA and CDR2 YSYEKL. The data belong to a study of cytomegalovirus exposure and HLA in healthy donors. Primers: 60 Vbeta forward and 13 Jbeta reverse. Method: immunoSEQ multiplex PCR; TCRdb's copy keeps in-frame clones and lacks some. Of approximately 120,000 clones listed, around three quarters were seen once; the top ten hold approximately 1.2%. The V and J genes are TRBV4-1 and TRBJ2-4; weak D call: TRBD2 (6 bases). The receptor comes from a female donor in good health and CMV-seronegative. Sequences were obtained from PBMCs. CDR3 protein: CASSQLQGREDIQYF. In DNA, the CDR3 is TGCGCCAGCAGCCAACTTCAGGGAAGGGAGGACATTCAGTACTTC.